Listed here are 17 T cell receptor beta chains from one sample, sequenced in a study of cytomegalovirus exposure and HLA in healthy donors. Sequenced by immunoSEQ multiplex PCR; TCRdb stores in-frame clones only, minus some. The sample carries about 160,000 clones, about nine tenths recorded once. Sequenced: PBMCs. These receptors were obtained from a woman in her twenties or thirties in good health and CMV-seronegative.

In its sample, this clone was seen a few times. The chain combines TRBV6-1 with TRBJ1-5, with 12 bases aligning to TRBD1. There are 15 residues in the CDR3. CDR1 is MNHNS, CDR2 SASEGT, per germline. V shed 8 bases and J 5 bases; nucleotides not matched to a gene: 7. In DNA form, the CDR3 reads TGTGCCAGCCGGCGGGACAGGGGGCCTTATCAGCCCCAGCATTTT. Translating it yields CASRRDRGPYQPQHF.

The chain is built from TRBV20-1 and TRBJ1-2; D unclear. V dropped 0 bases and J dropped 10 bases, with 6 bases sitting between them. The CDR3 sequence is 10 residues long. CDR1 DFQATT and CDR2 SNEGSKA come from the germline V gene (reference sequence). The CDR3 bases are TGCAGTGCTAGAGATCCGAACTACACCTTC. Protein product: CSARDPNYTF.

This sequence joins TRBV5-6 and TRBJ2-1; 9 positions match TRBD1. The length of the CDR3 is 17 residues. After removal of 1 base from V and 3 bases from J, the junction contained 8 bases not matched to a gene. Germline CDR1 and CDR2: SGHDT and YYEEEE. CDR3: CASSLQPGTGYYNEQFF. In DNA, the CDR3 is TGTGCCAGCAGCTTGCAACCCGGGACAGGGTACTACAATGAGCAGTTCTTC.

This chain links TRBV29-1 with TRBJ1-2; 8 nucleotides align to TRBD1. Trimming removed 7 bases from V and 6 bases from J; junction bases left unmatched: 7. There are 12 residues in the CDR3. Germline V gene sequence: CDR1 SQVTM, CDR2 ANQGSEA. The CDR3 coding sequence is TGCAGCGGAGAGACAGGGGCAGATGGCTACACCTTC. Translated: CSGETGADGYTF. Filled out from reference TRBV29-1 and TRBJ1-2, the complete variable domain reads SAVISQKPSRDICQRGTSLTIQCQVDSQVTMMFWYRQQPGQSLTLIATANQGSEATYESGFVIDKFPISRPNLTFSTLTVSNMSPEDSSIYLCSGETGADGYTFGSGTRLTVV.

The gene calls are TRBV9 and TRBJ2-1; D gene unclear. The germline CDR1 and CDR2 sequences are SGDLS and YYNGEE. The CDR3 is made up of 14 amino acids. Trimming took 0 bases from V and 8 from J, leaving 12 bases between them. The CDR3 DNA is TGTGCCAGCAGCGTAGGTGATTCGAGGCATGAGCAGTTCTTC. Protein sequence: CASSVGDSRHEQFF.

V and J are TRBV9 and TRBJ2-1, with 11 bases matching TRBD2. Germline-derived CDR1 and CDR2 are SGDLS and YYNGEE. CDR3 length: 15 amino acids. J gave up 2 bases and V 4 bases, and 2 bases lay outside the gene matches. CDR3 amino acids: CASSPLAGAYNEQFF. As DNA, the CDR3 is TGTGCCAGCAGCCCACTAGCGGGGGCCTACAATGAGCAGTTCTTC.

There are a few counts of this clone. This chain joins TRBV6-1 and TRBJ1-2, with D unresolved. Per germline, CDR1 MNHNS and CDR2 SASEGT. The CDR3 contains 13 residues. Trimming stripped 4 bases from V and 1 base from J, with 7 bases between. CDR3 in DNA: TGTGCCAGCAGTGTGGCATTTAACTATGGCTACACCTTC. Amino acids: CASSVAFNYGYTF.

The V gene is TRBV14, the J gene TRBJ2-3, with D perhaps TRBD1 or TRBD2 (5 bases each). CDR3 length equals 15 residues. CDR1 is SGHDN and CDR2 is FVKESK in the germline V gene. V was clipped by 4 bases and J by 7 bases, with 18 bases between them. CDR3 loop: CASSPTAGAGNTQYF. The CDR3 coding sequence is TGTGCCAGCAGCCCGACCGCCGGGGCAGGCAATACGCAGTATTTT.

The chain uses TRBV4-3 and TRBJ1-3; TRBD1 is a possible D gene (5 bases). V was pared by 1 base and J by 1 base, with 14 bases between. The CDR3 totals 17 residues. CDR1 LGHNA and CDR2 YSLEER come from the germline V gene. CDR3 loop: CASSQVAQGSSGNTIYF. The DNA of the CDR3 is TGCGCCAGCAGCCAAGTTGCCCAGGGTTCTTCTGGAAACACCATATATTTT.

The gene calls are TRBV6-6 and TRBJ2-1; the D is unclear. Germline V lookup: CDR1 MNHNY, CDR2 SVGAGI (reference sequence). This CDR3 region has 12 residues. The ends were cut back, 5 bases at V and 6 bases at J, with 8 bases in the middle. CDR3 bases: TGTGCCAGCAGTCAAGGGTTCAATGAGCAGTTCTTC. It is translated as CASSQGFNEQFF.

This chain joins TRBV18 and TRBJ1-5, with 7 bases that match TRBD1. CDR3 length equals 15 residues. Germline V lookup: CDR1 KGHSH, CDR2 LQKENI. After removal of 1 base from V and 5 bases from J, the junction contained 5 bases not matched to a gene. The CDR3 nucleotides are TGTGCCAGCTCACCACAGGGGGCCGGGTATCAGCCCCAGCATTTT. This translates into CASSPQGAGYQPQHF.

V and J are TRBV7-9 and TRBJ2-2; D may be TRBD2 (6 bases). The CDR3 runs to 15 residues. Germline CDR1 reads SEHNR; CDR2 reads FQNEAQ (reference sequence). Deletions cut 3 bases from V and 6 bases from J, with 14 bases between. DNA of the CDR3: TGTGCCAGCAGCTTCCCGGGAGTGGCTCCCGGGGAGCTGTTTTTT. Its translation is CASSFPGVAPGELFF.

The chain uses TRBV9 and TRBJ2-2; tentative D call: TRBD2 (5 bases). Trimming shortened V by 3 bases and J by 1 base, and 13 bases separated the two germline ends. Germline values: CDR1 SGDLS, CDR2 YYNGEE. The CDR3 consists of 16 residues. CDR3: CASSGPLGLNTGELFF. The CDR3 coding sequence is TGTGCCAGCAGCGGGCCCCTCGGACTGAACACCGGGGAGCTGTTTTTT.

V is TRBV30 and J is TRBJ2-3, with D possibly being TRBD2 (6 bases). V was shortened by 2 bases and J by 10 bases, with 16 bases between the two germline ends. The CDR3 is 13 residues long. Germline assignment: CDR1 GTSNPN and CDR2 SVGIG (reference sequence). The chain's CDR3 is CAWSREEGTAQYF. CDR3 nucleotides: TGTGCCTGGAGTAGGGAGGAGGGTACGGCGCAGTATTTT.

The chain employs TRBV9 and TRBJ2-1; 8 nucleotides align to TRBD2. Trimming cost V 0 bases and J 5 bases; bases outside gene matches: 4. There are 15 residues in the CDR3. The germline V gene has CDR1 SGDLS and CDR2 YYNGEE. The CDR3 DNA sequence: TGTGCCAGCAGCGTAGGAAGCGGGAGAAACAATGAGCAGTTCTTC. Its translation is CASSVGSGRNNEQFF. Using reference TRBV9 and TRBJ2-1 for the parts outside the CDR3, the full variable domain is DSGVTQTPKHLITATGQRVTLRCSPRSGDLSVYWYQQSLDQGLQFLIQYYNGEERAKGNILERFSAQQFPDLHSELNLSSLELGDSALYFCASSVGSGRNNEQFFGPGTRLTVL.

This clone was seen a handful of times. The V call is TRBV4-1, the J call TRBJ2-7; the D is unclear. The V gene's germline CDR1 is MGHRA and CDR2 YSYEKL. V gave up 4 bases and J gave up 2 bases, with 12 bases separating them. CDR3 size: 14 residues. In nucleotides, the CDR3 is TGCGCCAGCAGCCCCCACGACCGACCCTACGAGCAGTACTTC. Residues: CASSPHDRPYEQYF.

The chain carries TRBV27 and TRBJ1-5; D remains ambiguous. The CDR3 spans 12 residues. Germline V gene sequence: CDR1 MNHEY, CDR2 SMNVEV (reference sequence). V was clipped by 6 bases and J by 4 bases, with 7 bases between them. The CDR3 here is CASSKGNQPQHF. The CDR3 DNA is TGTGCCAGCAGCAAAGGTAATCAGCCCCAGCATTTT.